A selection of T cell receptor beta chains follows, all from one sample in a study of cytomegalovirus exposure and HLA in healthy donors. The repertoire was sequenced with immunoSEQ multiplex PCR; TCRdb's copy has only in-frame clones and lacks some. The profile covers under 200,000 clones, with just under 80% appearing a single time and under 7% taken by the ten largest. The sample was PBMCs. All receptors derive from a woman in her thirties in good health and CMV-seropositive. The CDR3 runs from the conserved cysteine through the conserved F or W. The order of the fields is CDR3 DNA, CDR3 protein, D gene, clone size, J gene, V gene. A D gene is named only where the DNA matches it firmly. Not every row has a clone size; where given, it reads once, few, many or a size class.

CDR3nt: TGTGCCAGCAGCTTCGGGACAGGGAATGAAAAACTGTTTTTT
CDR3aa: CASSFGTGNEKLFF
d_gene: TRBD1
abundance: NA
j_gene: TRBJ1-4
v_gene: TRBV11-2

CDR3nt: TGTGCCAGCAGCACTGGGGGGGGGTCCATGAGAAACACCATATATTTT
CDR3aa: CASSTGGGSMRNTIYF
d_gene: NA
abundance: NA
j_gene: TRBJ1-3
v_gene: TRBV7-6

CDR3nt: TGTGCCAGCAGCAGGAGCGGGGGCACAGATACGCAGTATTTT
CDR3aa: CASSRSGGTDTQYF
d_gene: TRBD2
abundance: few
j_gene: TRBJ2-3
v_gene: TRBV11-3

CDR3nt: TGTGCCAGCAGCCCGGTGCTGGATACGCAGTATTTT
CDR3aa: CASSPVLDTQYF
d_gene: NA
abundance: NA
j_gene: TRBJ2-3
v_gene: TRBV7-2

CDR3nt: TGTGCCAGCAGCCCTCGACAGGGCCGAGCCACCGGGGAGCTGTTTTTT
CDR3aa: CASSPRQGRATGELFF
d_gene: TRBD1
abundance: NA
j_gene: TRBJ2-2
v_gene: TRBV7-6

CDR3nt: TGTGCCACCGCCGGGACTAGAGCCAATGAGCAGTTCTTC
CDR3aa: CATAGTRANEQFF
d_gene: TRBD2
abundance: NA
j_gene: TRBJ2-1
v_gene: TRBV25-1

CDR3nt: TGTGCCAGCAGCTCTCAAGGAGAGGACTATGGCTACACCTTC
CDR3aa: CASSSQGEDYGYTF
d_gene: NA
abundance: NA
j_gene: TRBJ1-2
v_gene: TRBV5-6

CDR3nt: TGTGCCAGCAGCTTGGACACCAGGCAGCCCCAGCATTTT
CDR3aa: CASSLDTRQPQHF
d_gene: NA
abundance: NA
j_gene: TRBJ1-5
v_gene: TRBV11-2

CDR3nt: TGTGCCACCAGCAGAGCGACCGGGACAGGGGTCAATGAGCAGTTCTTC
CDR3aa: CATSRATGTGVNEQFF
d_gene: TRBD1
abundance: NA
j_gene: TRBJ2-1
v_gene: TRBV15

CDR3nt: TGTGCCAGCAGTCTTAAACAGGGCTGGAGAGATACGCAGTATTTT
CDR3aa: CASSLKQGWRDTQYF
d_gene: NA
abundance: NA
j_gene: TRBJ2-3
v_gene: TRBV27

CDR3nt: TGTGCCAGCAGACCCTCGGGGGGACAGGGCAACGAGCAGTACTTC
CDR3aa: CASRPSGGQGNEQYF
d_gene: TRBD1
abundance: NA
j_gene: TRBJ2-7
v_gene: TRBV6-5

CDR3nt: TGCGCCAGCAGCCCTAGACTAGCGGGAGTAATAAGCTCCTACAATGAGCAGTTCTTC
CDR3aa: CASSPRLAGVISSYNEQFF
d_gene: TRBD2
abundance: once
j_gene: TRBJ2-1
v_gene: TRBV4-1

CDR3nt: TGCGCCTCATTTTCTGGCAGGGGGCGACCGGCCGGGGAGCTGTTTTTT
CDR3aa: CASFSGRGRPAGELFF
d_gene: TRBD1
abundance: few
j_gene: TRBJ2-2
v_gene: TRBV5-1

CDR3nt: TGTGCCAGCACTCCCACAGGTCCAGATACGCAGTATTTT
CDR3aa: CASTPTGPDTQYF
d_gene: NA
abundance: NA
j_gene: TRBJ2-3
v_gene: TRBV6-1

CDR3nt: TGTGCCAGCAGTAGTAGCGGGAGCAAAGATTCTGGGGCCAACGTCCTGACTTTC
CDR3aa: CASSSSGSKDSGANVLTF
d_gene: TRBD2
abundance: NA
j_gene: TRBJ2-6
v_gene: TRBV28

CDR3nt: TGTGCCACCACACTTGACAGGGGGAGGATATATGGCTACACCTTC
CDR3aa: CATTLDRGRIYGYTF
d_gene: TRBD1
abundance: NA
j_gene: TRBJ1-2
v_gene: TRBV15

CDR3nt: TGTGCCAGCACCGAGGACAGGGGCGTAGTTGGCTACACCTTC
CDR3aa: CASTEDRGVVGYTF
d_gene: TRBD1
abundance: NA
j_gene: TRBJ1-2
v_gene: TRBV2

CDR3nt: TGTGCCATCGATCGGGCGGGGACAGGGGGTGGCGAGCAGTACTTC
CDR3aa: CAIDRAGTGGGEQYF
d_gene: TRBD1
abundance: NA
j_gene: TRBJ2-7
v_gene: TRBV10-3

CDR3nt: TGTGCCAGTGGGGAGACAGGGTTCGCAAATGAGGTCAAGGAATATGGCTACACCTTC
CDR3aa: CASGETGFANEVKEYGYTF
d_gene: TRBD1
abundance: few
j_gene: TRBJ1-2
v_gene: TRBV2

CDR3nt: TGCAGTGCTAGGCCAGTTCCGGGCTACACCTTC
CDR3aa: CSARPVPGYTF
d_gene: NA
abundance: NA
j_gene: TRBJ1-2
v_gene: TRBV20-1

CDR3nt: TGTGCCAGCAGTGCCGGGGGGGTCAATGAGCAGTTCTTC
CDR3aa: CASSAGGVNEQFF
d_gene: TRBD2
abundance: few
j_gene: TRBJ2-1
v_gene: TRBV6-5

CDR3nt: TGCGCCAGCAGCTTCCGGGACAATAATTCACCCCTCCACTTT
CDR3aa: CASSFRDNNSPLHF
d_gene: NA
abundance: NA
j_gene: TRBJ1-6
v_gene: TRBV5-1

CDR3nt: TGTGCCACCCCCAAGGCGGGTAACACTGAAGCTTTCTTT
CDR3aa: CATPKAGNTEAFF
d_gene: NA
abundance: few
j_gene: TRBJ1-1
v_gene: TRBV28

CDR3nt: TGCGCCAGCAGCTCAGGACAGGGGATAAGGGAAAAACTGTTTTTT
CDR3aa: CASSSGQGIREKLFF
d_gene: TRBD1
abundance: NA
j_gene: TRBJ1-4
v_gene: TRBV5-1

CDR3nt: TGTGCCAGTAGACCGGCGGGGGTAGAGGGCTACACCTTC
CDR3aa: CASRPAGVEGYTF
d_gene: NA
abundance: NA
j_gene: TRBJ1-2
v_gene: TRBV19

CDR3nt: TGTGCCAGCAGCTATAAGACTAGCGGGGGGAGTACTAACACCGGGGAGCTGTTTTTT
CDR3aa: CASSYKTSGGSTNTGELFF
d_gene: TRBD2
abundance: NA
j_gene: TRBJ2-2
v_gene: TRBV7-2

CDR3nt: TGTGCCAGCAGTGAAACTTATGGCTACACCTTC
CDR3aa: CASSETYGYTF
d_gene: NA
abundance: NA
j_gene: TRBJ1-2
v_gene: TRBV25-1

CDR3nt: TGCAGCGTTGGCGGGAGGTTAGGAACAGATACGCAGTATTTT
CDR3aa: CSVGGRLGTDTQYF
d_gene: TRBD2
abundance: NA
j_gene: TRBJ2-3
v_gene: TRBV29-1

CDR3nt: TGCGCCAGCAGCTTGTTTCCGTCGGACAGTTCCTACGAGCAGTACTTC
CDR3aa: CASSLFPSDSSYEQYF
d_gene: NA
abundance: NA
j_gene: TRBJ2-7
v_gene: TRBV5-1

CDR3nt: TGTGCCACCACCGGGACAGAGGTCTACGAGCAGTACTTC
CDR3aa: CATTGTEVYEQYF
d_gene: TRBD1
abundance: NA
j_gene: TRBJ2-7
v_gene: TRBV7-9

CDR3nt: TGTGCCAGCAACCCGGGGGGGAACACTGAAGCTTTCTTT
CDR3aa: CASNPGGNTEAFF
d_gene: NA
abundance: NA
j_gene: TRBJ1-1
v_gene: TRBV7-9

CDR3nt: TGTGCCATCGCGGAGGGTAGCAATCAGCCCCAGCATTTT
CDR3aa: CAIAEGSNQPQHF
d_gene: NA
abundance: NA
j_gene: TRBJ1-5
v_gene: TRBV10-3

CDR3nt: TGTGCCACCGCGCAGGGGTACCAAGAGACCCAGTACTTC
CDR3aa: CATAQGYQETQYF
d_gene: NA
abundance: NA
j_gene: TRBJ2-5
v_gene: TRBV6-5

CDR3nt: TGTGCCAGCAGTTTACGGTCTTCCGGAGGGGGCTACACCTTC
CDR3aa: CASSLRSSGGGYTF
d_gene: NA
abundance: NA
j_gene: TRBJ1-2
v_gene: TRBV28

CDR3nt: TGTGCCACCAGCAGAGATCTCGAGTTCTCCTACGAGCAGTACTTC
CDR3aa: CATSRDLEFSYEQYF
d_gene: NA
abundance: once
j_gene: TRBJ2-7
v_gene: TRBV15

CDR3nt: TGTGCCAGCATCCGGTCAGGGTCGGACACTGAAGCTTTCTTT
CDR3aa: CASIRSGSDTEAFF
d_gene: NA
abundance: once
j_gene: TRBJ1-1
v_gene: TRBV6-5

CDR3nt: TGTGCCAGCAGCTCTACAGGGCCCTTACAAGAGACCCAGTACTTC
CDR3aa: CASSSTGPLQETQYF
d_gene: NA
abundance: NA
j_gene: TRBJ2-5
v_gene: TRBV7-9

CDR3nt: TGCAGCGGCTCAAGAACAGCAGGAGGCGGGGAGCTGTTTTTT
CDR3aa: CSGSRTAGGGELFF
d_gene: NA
abundance: NA
j_gene: TRBJ2-2
v_gene: TRBV29-1

CDR3nt: TGCAGCGTTGATTCAGGGGATCAGGGCTACACCTTC
CDR3aa: CSVDSGDQGYTF
d_gene: NA
abundance: NA
j_gene: TRBJ1-2
v_gene: TRBV29-1

CDR3nt: TGCGCCAGCAGCCTTACCTGGGACTTTGGCGGGGATGAGCAGTTCTTC
CDR3aa: CASSLTWDFGGDEQFF
d_gene: NA
abundance: few
j_gene: TRBJ2-1
v_gene: TRBV4-1

CDR3nt: TGTGCCAGCCGACAGGGGGCAAACACTGAAGCTTTCTTT
CDR3aa: CASRQGANTEAFF
d_gene: TRBD1
abundance: NA
j_gene: TRBJ1-1
v_gene: TRBV27

CDR3nt: TGTGCCAGCGCCCAGGACAGGATTCGTCAGCCCCAGCATTTT
CDR3aa: CASAQDRIRQPQHF
d_gene: TRBD1
abundance: NA
j_gene: TRBJ1-5
v_gene: TRBV28

CDR3nt: TGTGCCAGCAGGGTTAACTTAGCCGGGGAGCTGTTTTTT
CDR3aa: CASRVNLAGELFF
d_gene: NA
abundance: NA
j_gene: TRBJ2-2
v_gene: TRBV7-2

CDR3nt: TGTGCCAGCAGCTTGTGGGGGACGAGTAGCGGCTCCTACAATGAGCAGTTCTTC
CDR3aa: CASSLWGTSSGSYNEQFF
d_gene: NA
abundance: NA
j_gene: TRBJ2-1
v_gene: TRBV5-6

CDR3nt: TGTGCCAGCAGCTCGGCCGTTCCAAACAGTTACAATGAGCAGTTCTTC
CDR3aa: CASSSAVPNSYNEQFF
d_gene: NA
abundance: NA
j_gene: TRBJ2-1
v_gene: TRBV13

CDR3nt: TGTGCCAGCAGCCAAGAACAGGGTTCGGCGGACACCATATATTTT
CDR3aa: CASSQEQGSADTIYF
d_gene: NA
abundance: few
j_gene: TRBJ1-3
v_gene: TRBV4-2